This is a list of T cell receptor beta chains from one sample in a study of control samples from healthy donors and cancer patients. Here immunoSEQ multiplex PCR was the method, and the copy in TCRdb shows in-frame clones only, minus some. Here the sample spans around 130,000 clones, around nine tenths being singletons. Sequences were obtained from blood. Every receptor here comes from a man aged 50 to 60 in good health. Both conserved end residues are part of each CDR3.

v_gene	j_gene	CDR3aa
TRBV7-9	TRBJ2-2	CASSLALNTGELFF
TRBV6-5	TRBJ1-3	CASLAIAGNTIYF
TRBV6-5	TRBJ2-3	CASSPRDTDTQYF
TRBV7-8	TRBJ1-5	CASSLDSFNQPQHF
TRBV5-1	TRBJ1-6	CASSLTVSVYNSPLHF
TRBV7-2	TRBJ2-2	CASSPWTGGSGELFF
TRBV27	TRBJ2-1	CASSDSANINEQFF
TRBV2	TRBJ2-7	CASRWQYEQYF
TRBV19	TRBJ1-1	CASRFAPLNTEAFF
TRBV5-1	TRBJ1-3	CASTNGMQGGTGNTIYF
TRBV27	TRBJ1-4	CASSLAPDRHEKLFF
TRBV7-3	TRBJ2-7	CASSPSLRLEQYF
TRBV6-5	TRBJ1-1	CASSYSQGPMNTEAFF
TRBV5-1	TRBJ2-3	CASSHDTTDTQYF
TRBV6-5	TRBJ2-3	CASTRLFTDTQYF
TRBV6-2/TRBV6-3	TRBJ2-2	CASSSPFGGGGISGELFF
TRBV27	TRBJ1-2	CASSLRPGANYGYTF
TRBV4-2	TRBJ2-7	CASSQDISAGLEQYF
TRBV6-5	TRBJ2-3	CASRTGADTQYF
TRBV27	TRBJ1-5	CASSVTGLSNQPQHF
TRBV9	TRBJ2-5	CASSVQGGTQETQYF
TRBV3-1/TRBV3-2	TRBJ2-2	CASSLGAGELFF
TRBV29-1	TRBJ1-1	CSGGMLLEAFF
TRBV10-1	TRBJ2-3	CASNQGGVDTQYF
TRBV2	TRBJ2-6	CASSVRTSSGANVLTF
TRBV5-4	TRBJ2-1	CASSTERLAGGINEQFF
TRBV9	TRBJ1-6	CASSVGDTVNSPLHF
TRBV7-6	TRBJ1-4	CASSFREKLFF
TRBV27	TRBJ2-1	CASSFGYYNEQFF
TRBV14	TRBJ1-2	CASSQVSRRAGGYTF
TRBV7-3	TRBJ2-3	CASSQGGTDTQYF
TRBV2	TRBJ1-1	CASNGNRDTEAFF
TRBV7-8	TRBJ2-7	CASSQSGTGAYEQYF
TRBV28	TRBJ1-2	CASSLPRQGAVGYTF
TRBV4-1	TRBJ1-6	CASSHSPSGYNSPLHF
TRBV19	TRBJ2-7	CASSMTGATYEQYF
TRBV5-6	TRBJ2-3	CASSLRLAGGPDTQYF
TRBV7-6	TRBJ2-1	CASSLAHTGVNEQFF
TRBV30	TRBJ1-3	CARARDNSGNTIYF
TRBV28	TRBJ2-3	CASRTGWGTSTDTQYF
TRBV7-9	TRBJ2-7	CASSPQGHEQYF
TRBV24-1	TRBJ1-2	CATSDLPRSYGYTF
TRBV10-2	TRBJ2-3	CASTLAGGPTDTQYF
TRBV2	TRBJ2-5	CASSEAGETQYF
TRBV3-1/TRBV3-2	TRBJ2-1	CASSQESPGLGADEQFF
TRBV30	TRBJ2-3	CACQRRDRGTDTQYF
TRBV6-1	TRBJ2-5	CASSEPGGESQETQYF
TRBV29-1	TRBJ2-7	CSVEGYEQYF
TRBV5-4	TRBJ2-1	CASSLPRGGGTSYNEQFF
TRBV4-1	TRBJ2-2	CASSPRVTPNTGELFF
TRBV4-1	TRBJ1-1	CASSPPDRLNTEAFF
TRBV2	TRBJ1-6	CASSALAGPNSPLHF
TRBV7-6	TRBJ2-5	CASSLRAFQETQYF
TRBV24-1	TRBJ2-5	CATSDPAAGRETQYF
TRBV11-1	TRBJ2-7	CASSLTGASLNEQYF
TRBV6-5	TRBJ2-7	CASSLTTYEQYF